The sample holds one count of the clone carrying this TCR beta chain. Its specificity is unknown. Generated by immunoSEQ multiplex PCR, the TCRdb table keeps only in-frame clones and is missing some. The sample holds about a million clones; approximately 77% are singletons and the top ten take 0.7% to 0.95%. CDR3 length: 15 amino acids. CDR1 SGHRS and CDR2 YFSETQ come from the germline V gene. Trimming stripped 4 bases from V and 2 bases from J, with 16 bases between. This sample is part of a study of shared clonotypes between healthy human individuals. Findings and caveats of the study: Specimens sampled were limited to blood, with tissue repertoires likely differing.

The sequence came from a man between 18 and 29 years old in good health. Some clones in this sample may be carry-over from other donors' samples. J is TRBJ2-7 and V is TRBV5-1; D might be TRBD1 or TRBD2, each matching 5 bases. The material sequenced was memory CD4+ T cells from PBMCs. Subset specified: CD45RA-negative fraction. The CDR3 loop reads CASSESPGPTYEQYF. The CDR3 DNA is TGCGCCAGCAGCGAATCCCCGGGACCTACCTACGAGCAGTACTTC.